This TCR beta chain appears in the sequencing data of a study of CD8 T cells in ankylosing spondylitis. Study results and limitations: Earlier reports found some motif variants in synovial fluid and blood in reactive arthritis. The study identified a TCR beta motif of under ten highly homologous variants that appeared characteristic of ankylosing spondylitis blood.

The table lists this clonotype with many counts. What it binds is not known. MiXCR was run by TCRdb on the 5' RACE reads, yielding one entry per CDR3 protein. The sample records hundreds of thousands of distinct CDR3 sequences, 10% to 15% being singletons. The CDR3 has 14 residues. The V gene end was trimmed by 3 bases and the J gene end by 3 bases; junction bases not matched to a gene: 6. Germline V gives CDR1 SQVTM, CDR2 ANQGSEA. The V gene is TRBV29-1, the J gene TRBJ1-1; 8 bases align to TRBD1. Material: blood, either unsorted or a sorted T cell fraction (not recorded which). The clonotype comes from a male donor with ankylosing spondylitis. The CDR3: CSVDQGAGYTEAFF. DNA of the CDR3: TGCAGCGTTGATCAGGGGGCAGGGTACACTGAAGCTTTCTTT. Combining the CDR3 with reference TRBV29-1 and TRBJ1-1 gives the whole variable domain SAVISQKPSRDICQRGTSLTIQCQVDSQVTMMFWYRQQPGQSLTLIATANQGSEATYESGFVIDKFPISRPNLTFSTLTVSNMSPEDSSIYLCSVDQGAGYTEAFFGQGTRLTVV.